This T cell receptor beta chain is from a study of T cell repertoires in aging, cancer and after chemotherapy. Study overall: Over several months to years, re-sampled healthy donor repertoires clearly shared clones.

Study-level points and caveats: In each cancer cohort, median generation probability increased across chemotherapy, suggesting thymic output rebounded. Compared with age-matched healthy donors, untreated hematological or solid cancer patients showed higher blood TCR clonality.

Concerning this clonotype: Its antigen is unidentified. A much larger clone is a single base away; this may be a read error.

Multiplex touch-down PCR with TRB-A/B primers amplified rearranged V-D-J TRB sequences. MiXCR, applied by TCRdb to the multiplex PCR reads, yields one record per CDR3 protein. The data contain about 9,500 distinct CDR3 sequences, roughly 24% of them singletons. Amplification of TCR beta used genomic DNA extracted from peripheral blood. The CDR3 length is 15 residues. Trimming took 0 bases from V and 3 from J; bases not matched to a gene: 1. CDR1 and CDR2 from the germline V gene are MNHEY and SVGAGI. This rearrangement joins TRBV6-5 to TRBJ2-7, with TRBD1 matching 11 bases. The sample consisted of blood. The sequence derives from a human donor in good health. The CDR3 region is CASSYSGQGVYEQYF. In nucleotides, the CDR3 is TGTGCCAGCAGTTACTCGGGACAGGGGGTCTACGAGCAGTACTTC.